Presented here are 32 T cell receptor beta chains from one specimen sequenced in a study of T-cell memory formation after mild COVID-19. TCRdb reanalysed the 5' RACE reads using MiXCR and keeps one entry per CDR3 protein. This table holds hundreds of thousands of distinct CDR3 sequences, about a sixth found once. The sequenced material came from PBMCs or a T cell subset sorted from them (not recorded which). These TCRs come from a man younger than 30 who had mild COVID-19 (a few samples of this study predate the infection). Cell type and time point are not known.

CDR3 sequence: CASSEDQGPRAFF. The CDR3 DNA is TGTGCCAGCAGTGAAGATCAGGGTCCCAGAGCTTTCTTT. This rearrangement joins TRBV2 to TRBJ1-1, with a possible D match to TRBD1 (5 bases). The CDR3 covers 13 residues. Germline V gene data show CDR1 as SNHLY and CDR2 as FYNNEI. Trimming pared 1 base from V and 10 bases from J, leaving 13 bases between.

The chain is built from TRBV2 and TRBJ1-5; the D gene is possibly TRBD1 (5 bases). V lost 3 bases to trimming and J lost 9 bases, with 12 bases between them. The CDR3 has 13 amino acids. CDR1 SNHLY and CDR2 FYNNEI come from the germline V gene. CDR3 sequence reads: CASSESAQGPQHF. In nucleotides, the CDR3 is TGTGCCAGCAGTGAGTCAGCCCAGGGGCCCCAGCATTTT.

This clonotype was counted between two and nine times. The chain uses TRBV28 and TRBJ1-5; tentative D call: TRBD1 (6 bases). Germline V gives CDR1 MDHEN, CDR2 SYDVKM. Trimming pared 3 bases from V and 3 bases from J, leaving 27 bases between. CDR3 size: 20 residues. As DNA, the CDR3 is TGTGCCAGCAGTTTTTTCAGCCCGATCGGGGGGCGATATGCCAATCAGCCCCAGCATTTT. Translation: CASSFFSPIGGRYANQPQHF.

This clonotype appeared once. J is TRBJ1-3 and V is TRBV4-1; D is uncertain. Per germline, CDR1 MGHRA and CDR2 YSYEKL. The CDR3 totals 15 residues. V lost 1 base to trimming and J lost 3 bases, with 10 bases between them. The CDR3 here is CASSQGPLVGNTIYF. The DNA of the CDR3 is TGCGCCAGCAGCCAAGGGCCGCTAGTTGGAAACACCATATATTTT.

The V and J genes are TRBV10-3 and TRBJ2-3; 9 bases are a match to TRBD1. The CDR3 consists of 14 residues. The V segment lost 6 bases and the J segment 2 bases; nucleotides outside the gene matches: 3. Per the germline V gene, CDR1 is ENHRY and CDR2 is SYGVKD. CDR3 bases: TGTGCCATCAGCCGGACAGGGGACACAGATACGCAGTATTTT. It translates to CAISRTGDTDTQYF.

V is TRBV4-3 and J is TRBJ2-3; 14 bases match TRBD2. Germline V gene sequence: CDR1 LGHNA, CDR2 YSLEER. The CDR3 loop spans 19 amino acids. V trimming: 3 bases; J trimming: 0 bases; junction bases outside the gene matches: 8. CDR3 in amino acids: CASSHRTGLAGESTDTQYF. DNA for the CDR3: TGCGCCAGCAGCCACCGCACGGGACTAGCGGGGGAAAGCACAGATACGCAGTATTTT.

This clonotype was recorded a few times. The chain uses TRBV4-3 and TRBJ1-2; the match to TRBD1 covers 11 bases. The CDR3 has 17 residues. Germline assignment: CDR1 LGHNA and CDR2 YSLEER. V lost 0 bases, J lost 2 bases, and 5 bases stayed unmatched. The CDR3 spells CASSQEPRDRGNYGYTF. The CDR3 DNA sequence: TGCGCCAGCAGCCAAGAGCCCCGGGACAGGGGGAACTATGGCTACACCTTC.

The chain has TRBV20-1 and TRBJ2-1, with 9 bases that match TRBD1. The junction had 10 bases not matched to a gene; V was cut back by 6 bases and J by 1 base. CDR1 is DFQATT and CDR2 is SNEGSKA in the germline V gene (reference sequence). The CDR3 spans 16 residues. This chain's CDR3 is CSATKGQGLSYNEQFF. DNA for the CDR3: TGCAGTGCCACCAAAGGACAGGGGCTATCCTACAATGAGCAGTTCTTC.

The chain is built from TRBV18 and TRBJ2-3, with 7 bases that match TRBD2. With 3 bases clipped from V and 2 bases from J, the junction kept 11 bases outside the gene matches. The CDR3 consists of 17 residues. CDR1 is KGHSH, CDR2 LQKENI, per germline. The CDR3: CASSPTPLGGTTDTQYF. The CDR3 DNA reads as TGTGCCAGCTCACCCACTCCGCTGGGGGGGACCACAGATACGCAGTATTTT.

The chain links TRBV5-1 to TRBJ1-1, with a possible D match to TRBD1 (5 bases). This CDR3 comprises 16 residues. Trimming removed 0 bases from V and 0 bases from J, with 12 bases in between. The germline gives CDR1 SGHRS, CDR2 YFSETQ. For the CDR3, the DNA is TGCGCCAGCAGCTTGGATCCGGGGCGGATGAACACTGAAGCTTTCTTT. This sequence encodes CASSLDPGRMNTEAFF.

This chain connects TRBV7-2 to TRBJ2-3; 10 bases agree with TRBD2. This CDR3 is 17 amino acids long. V was pared by 1 base and J by 7 bases, with 11 bases of the junction left unmatched. Germline lookup yields CDR1 SGHTA and CDR2 FQGNSA. CDR3 sequence (DNA): TGTGCCAGCAGCTTAGAATCTGCAGCGGGGGGGCTCCATACGCAGTATTTT. Protein product: CASSLESAAGGLHTQYF.

This clonotype was picked up a small number of times. The J gene is TRBJ1-1, the V gene TRBV20-1; D possibly corresponds to TRBD1 (6 bases). Germline loops: CDR1 DFQATT, CDR2 SNEGSKA (reference sequence). The V and J ends lost 6 bases and 1 base respectively, with 9 bases between them. There are 12 residues in the CDR3. The CDR3 sequence is CSAPRGNTEAFF. In nucleotides, the CDR3 is TGCAGTGCCCCCAGGGGGAACACTGAAGCTTTCTTT.

The chain employs TRBV6-6 and TRBJ2-7; D gene ambiguous. This CDR3 is 11 amino acids long. V shed 2 bases and J shed 4 bases, with 3 bases lying between them. Germline V CDR1 and CDR2: MNHNY, SVGAGI (reference sequence). The CDR3 region has the DNA TGTGCCAGCAGTTACCTATACGAGCAGTACTTC. Residues: CASSYLYEQYF.

The gene calls are TRBV4-1 and TRBJ2-7, with 9 bases that match TRBD1. With 0 bases clipped from V and 3 bases from J, the junction kept 6 bases outside the gene matches. Germline V lookup: CDR1 MGHRA, CDR2 YSYEKL. The CDR3 runs to 16 residues. The CDR3 protein is CASSQDGTGPFYEQYF. In DNA, the CDR3 is TGCGCCAGCAGCCAAGATGGGACAGGGCCATTCTACGAGCAGTACTTC.

This clonotype was observed a few times. The chain carries TRBV4-1 and TRBJ2-1; TRBD2 might be the D (6 bases). The V gene lost 4 bases and the J gene lost 5 bases, with 12 bases spanning the gap. The CDR3 runs to 14 residues. Germline V lookup: CDR1 MGHRA, CDR2 YSYEKL. CDR3 protein: CASSRPGENNEQFF. CDR3 DNA: TGCGCCAGCAGCCGACCGGGGGAGAACAATGAGCAGTTCTTC.

This clonotype has just one count. The chain links TRBV2 to TRBJ2-1; 8 positions agree with TRBD1. The V segment lost 4 bases and the J segment 16 bases; nucleotides outside the gene matches: 6. The germline V gene has CDR1 SNHLY and CDR2 FYNNEI. CDR3 length: 11 amino acids. The CDR3 DNA reads as TGTGCCAGCAGTGTTGAGGGGACAGGATTCTTC. Translation: CASSVEGTGFF.

The chain combines TRBV15 with TRBJ2-2; D remains unclear. The CDR3 covers 12 residues. Trimming left V 9 bases short and J 5 bases short, with 10 bases between. In germline, CDR1 is LNHNV, CDR2 YYDKDF (reference sequence). CDR3 amino acids: CATSSRTGELFF. For the CDR3, the DNA is TGTGCCACGTCCTCTCGGACCGGGGAGCTGTTTTTT.

This clonotype was seen a few times. V gene TRBV7-2 combines with J gene TRBJ1-1; 7 bases are shared with TRBD1. CDR1 and CDR2 from the germline V gene are SGHTA and FQGNSA. The CDR3 spans 15 residues. Trimming at V came to 4 bases and at J to 3 bases, leaving 8 bases not matched to a gene. Here the CDR3 DNA reads TGTGCCAGCAGCTGGCGACAGGGATTCGACACTGAAGCTTTCTTT. Residues: CASSWRQGFDTEAFF.

The rearrangement links TRBV2 to TRBJ2-5; D possibly corresponds to TRBD1 (5 bases). Looked up from germline, CDR1 is SNHLY and CDR2 is FYNNEI. The V end lost 6 bases, the J end lost 5 bases, and 13 bases lay between the germline ends. The CDR3 sequence is 13 residues long. The CDR3 here is CASRTRQTETQYF. The CDR3, as DNA: TGTGCCAGCAGAACCCGACAGACGGAGACCCAGTACTTC.

The genes are TRBV4-2 and TRBJ2-5, with D tentatively TRBD1 or TRBD2 (6 bases each). This CDR3 region has 16 residues. V dropped 4 bases and J dropped 4 bases, with 19 bases sitting between them. CDR1 and CDR2 (germline): LGHNA, YNFKEQ. The chain's CDR3 is CASSRLGGSGAETQYF. As DNA, the CDR3 is TGTGCCAGCAGCCGACTTGGAGGCTCGGGGGCAGAGACCCAGTACTTC.

CDR3 DNA sequence: TGCGCCAGCAGCCAAACGACCGGGAGCCCTAACGGCGAGACCCAGTACTTC. This gives the protein CASSQTTGSPNGETQYF. The J gene is TRBJ2-5, the V gene TRBV4-3, with D tentatively TRBD2 (6 bases). The CDR3 sequence is 17 residues long. Between the trimmed V and J ends, which lost 2 bases and 5 bases, there was a span of 21 bases. Germline CDR1 is LGHNA and CDR2 is YSLEER.

The chain couples TRBV5-1 to TRBJ1-6, with 7 nucleotides matching TRBD1. The CDR3 sequence is 15 residues long. J was trimmed by 8 bases and V by 0 bases; bases with no gene match: 5. From germline, CDR1 is SGHRS and CDR2 YFSETQ. The CDR3 is CASSLDPGGDSPLHF. DNA for the CDR3: TGCGCCAGCAGCTTGGACCCAGGGGGGGATTCACCCCTCCACTTT. The variable domain in full, completed from reference TRBV5-1 and TRBJ1-6, reads KAGVTQTPRYLIKTRGQQVTLSCSPISGHRSVSWYQQTPGQGLQFLFEYFSETQRNKGNFPGRFSGRQFSNSRSEMNVSTLELGDSALYLCASSLDPGGDSPLHFGNGTRLTVT.

In regard to this clonotype: The germline gene is not matched at one end of the junction; a read error may be the cause. This chain uses TRBV5-1 with TRBJ1-5; perhaps TRBD1 as D (5 bases). The CDR3 runs to 15 residues. CDR1 and CDR2 from the germline V gene are SGHRS and YFSETQ. In DNA form, the CDR3 reads TGCGACAGCAGCTTGGACGGGGCAGGCAATCAGCCCCAGCATTTT. Amino acids: CDSSLDGAGNQPQHF.

This clonotype was observed a handful of times. The chain couples TRBV6-1 to TRBJ1-1; perhaps TRBD1 as D (5 bases). The CDR3 is 14 residues long. Germline V lookup: CDR1 MNHNS, CDR2 SASEGT. The V gene lost 6 bases and the J gene lost 0 bases, with 11 bases spanning the gap. In DNA, the CDR3 is TGTGCCAGCAGCGCGGGACTGATGAACACTGAAGCTTTCTTT. This codes for CASSAGLMNTEAFF.

The chain recombines TRBV7-2 with TRBJ2-2; D is perhaps TRBD2 (6 bases). Trimming took off 1 base at V and 1 base at J, with 7 bases between the two ends. This CDR3 spans 15 amino acids. CDR1 is SGHTA, CDR2 FQGNSA, per germline. Here the CDR3 reads CASSLDGGNTGELFF. The CDR3 DNA reads as TGTGCCAGCAGCTTAGACGGGGGGAACACCGGGGAGCTGTTTTTT.

This rearrangement joins TRBV7-2 to TRBJ2-7; 9 bases fit TRBD1. CDR1 is SGHTA, CDR2 FQGNSA, per germline. The CDR3 totals 15 residues. V dropped 5 bases and J dropped 1; count of bases not matched to a gene: 6. CDR3: CASSPGTGNSYEQYF. Here the CDR3 DNA reads TGTGCCAGCAGCCCCGGGACAGGGAATTCCTACGAGCAGTACTTC.

This clonotype was detected ten times or more. The chain employs TRBV10-3 and TRBJ2-3; a possible D gene is TRBD1 (6 bases). Germline V lookup: CDR1 ENHRY, CDR2 SYGVKD. The ends were cut back, 5 bases at V and 0 bases at J, with 12 bases in the middle. The CDR3 consists of 15 residues. The CDR3 DNA is TGTGCCATCAGTACTGGGACAACTAGCACAGATACGCAGTATTTT. It specifies CAISTGTTSTDTQYF.

This clonotype was detected only a few times. The CDR3 region has the DNA TGTGCCAGCAGCGCCCGGACTAGCGGGGGGAAAAACATTCAGTACTTC. Translation: CASSARTSGGKNIQYF. The chain recombines TRBV7-2 with TRBJ2-4; 14 nucleotides match TRBD2. Germline loops: CDR1 SGHTA, CDR2 FQGNSA. This CDR3 is built from 16 residues. V was pared by 5 bases and J by 4 bases, with 4 bases of the junction left unmatched.

This rearrangement joins TRBV27 to TRBJ2-3; D perhaps matches TRBD2 (5 bases). Germline assignment: CDR1 MNHEY and CDR2 SMNVEV (reference sequence). V was trimmed by 8 bases and J by 12 bases, leaving 18 bases between them. CDR3 length: 12 residues. The DNA of the CDR3 is TGTGCCAGCGGTCCGACGGGATGGAGCCAGTATTTT. This sequence encodes CASGPTGWSQYF.

This clonotype was found a few times. This sequence joins TRBV12-3 or TRBV12-4 and TRBJ2-3; D may be TRBD2 (6 bases). The CDR3 is 15 amino acids. Trimming removed 2 bases from V and 1 base from J, with 10 bases in between. The CDR3 DNA sequence: TGTGCCAGCAGTTTAAGCGGGCCTCGCACAGATACGCAGTATTTT. Translating it yields CASSLSGPRTDTQYF.

The rearrangement links TRBV20-1 to TRBJ2-5, with 13 bases lining up with TRBD2. In germline, CDR1 is DFQATT, CDR2 SNEGSKA (reference sequence). The V and J ends lost 2 bases and 2 bases, in that order; junction bases with no gene match: 5. The CDR3 covers 16 residues. This CDR3 is CSARTGTSGVQETQYF. The DNA of the CDR3 is TGCAGTGCTAGAACAGGGACTAGCGGGGTACAAGAGACCCAGTACTTC.

The chain couples TRBV5-5 to TRBJ1-1; possibly TRBD1 for D (5 bases). Germline loops: CDR1 SGHKS, CDR2 YYEKEE (reference sequence). Trimming cost V 0 bases and J 3 bases, with 18 bases left between them. The CDR3 covers 17 residues. The CDR3 sequence is CASSLAAGGAEYTEAFF. The CDR3 DNA follows: TGTGCCAGCAGCTTGGCTGCGGGAGGGGCGGAGTACACTGAAGCTTTCTTT.